One and the same sample provided the 28 T cell receptor beta chains below, sequenced in a study of post-analysis software for immune sequencing data. Study-level results: Patients showed TRBV5-6, TRBV5-1 and TRBV20-1 among five TRBV segments more frequent than in controls.

Their specific antigens are unknown. Libraries were made from TCR beta cDNA, and they carried unique molecular identifiers. TCRdb re-derived calls from the PCR reads in MiXCR, one entry per CDR3 protein. This sample has roughly 670,000 distinct CDR3 sequences, with about 60% found just once. Material for sequencing was blood. All receptors come from a girl aged 2 to 10 with multiple sclerosis.

The sample holds a few counts of this clonotype. J is TRBJ2-1 and V is TRBV20-1; D unclear. In germline, CDR1 is DFQATT, CDR2 SNEGSKA (reference sequence). The CDR3 consists of 11 residues. The V gene lost 4 bases and the J gene lost 4 bases, with 5 bases spanning the gap. In DNA, the CDR3 is TGCAGTGCTATCGTGTACAATGAGCAGTTCTTC. It translates to CSAIVYNEQFF.

The V call is TRBV9, the J call TRBJ2-3, with a tentative D call TRBD2 (5 bases). V lost 2 bases to trimming and J lost 3 bases, with 16 bases between them. The CDR3 sequence is 16 residues long. Germline CDR1 SGDLS, CDR2 YYNGEE. In nucleotides, the CDR3 is TGTGCCAGCAGCGTTCGTGAGGGCTCCTCTACAGATACGCAGTATTTT. This gives the protein CASSVREGSSTDTQYF.

The J gene is TRBJ2-1, the V gene TRBV29-1; tentative D call: TRBD2 (5 bases). Trimming took 6 bases from V and 11 from J, leaving 14 bases between them. The germline V gene encodes CDR1 SQVTM and CDR2 ANQGSEA. There are 11 residues in the CDR3. In nucleotides, the CDR3 is TGCAGCGTCGTCGACTACCTTCAGCAGTTCTTC. Translation: CSVVDYLQQFF.

This chain connects TRBV24-1 to TRBJ2-7; TRBD1 matches 7 bases. The J segment lost 1 base and the V segment lost 5 bases, leaving 4 bases of the junction unmatched. This CDR3 comprises 14 residues. Per the germline V gene, CDR1 is KGHDR and CDR2 is SFDVKD. The DNA of the CDR3 is TGTGCCACCAGTGTGGGACAGAATTCCTACGAGCAGTACTTC. It translates to CATSVGQNSYEQYF.

J is TRBJ1-2 and V is TRBV6-5, with 7 positions matching TRBD1. The germline CDR1 and CDR2 sequences are MNHEY and SVGAGI. There are 13 residues in the CDR3. The trim removed 4 bases at V and 4 bases at J, leaving 3 bases unmatched. The CDR3 loop reads CASSSPGGYGYTF. In DNA, the CDR3 is TGTGCCAGCAGTTCACCAGGGGGCTATGGCTACACCTTC.

The rearrangement uses TRBV10-3 and TRBJ2-1, with D perhaps being TRBD1 or TRBD2 (7 bases each). V was cut by 2 bases and J by 8 bases, with 19 bases left in between. The length of the CDR3 is 16 residues. From germline, CDR1 is ENHRY and CDR2 SYGVKD. This CDR3 is CAISERGGDSGDEQFF. The CDR3 bases are TGTGCCATCAGTGAGAGGGGTGGGGACAGCGGGGATGAGCAGTTCTTC.

This clonotype was counted between two and nine times. This chain joins TRBV20-1 and TRBJ2-1; 10 bases fit TRBD2. V was clipped by 3 bases and J by 8 bases; unmatched bases: 4. The CDR3 consists of 13 residues. Germline V gene sequence: CDR1 DFQATT, CDR2 SNEGSKA (reference sequence). This CDR3 is CSARGTSDYEQFF. The DNA for the CDR3 is TGCAGTGCTAGGGGGACTAGCGATTATGAGCAGTTCTTC.

The chain combines TRBV7-2 with TRBJ1-4; D is undetermined. The CDR3 extends over 13 amino acids. The germline gives CDR1 SGHTA, CDR2 FQGNSA. V lost 3 bases and J 8 bases, leaving 10 bases between the germline ends. CDR3 protein: CASSLASMEKLFF. In DNA, the CDR3 is TGTGCCAGCAGCTTGGCTTCTATGGAAAAACTGTTTTTT.

V and J are TRBV7-8 and TRBJ1-2; D gene ambiguous. TRBJ2-1 matches the DNA end more closely, so the J call is doubtful. CDR1 is SGHVS, CDR2 FQNEAQ, per germline. The CDR3 loop spans 12 amino acids. For the CDR3, the DNA is TGTGCCAGCAGCCCCCCCTCAAATCAGCAGTTCTTC. This encodes CASSPPSNQQFF.

The rearrangement joins TRBV6-1 to TRBJ2-4; D unresolved. The DNA end is more similar to TRBJ2-7, so the J call may be wrong. The CDR3 consists of 15 residues. Per the germline V gene, CDR1 is MNHNS and CDR2 is SASEGT. The CDR3 reads CASSERLGYTYEQYF. The CDR3 coding sequence is TGTGCCAGCAGTGAAAGACTTGGGTATACCTACGAGCAGTACTTC.

Regarding this clonotype: A junction end diverges from the germline sequence, so it may reflect a read error. V and J are TRBV20-1 and TRBJ2-5; TRBD2 matches 11 bases. CDR1 is DFQATT, CDR2 SNEGSKA, per germline (reference sequence). CDR3 length: 17 residues. The CDR3 reads CSARDRTSGGGKETQYF. The DNA of the CDR3 is TGTAGTGCTAGAGATAGAACTAGCGGGGGCGGGAAGGAGACCCAGTACTTC.

Only a few counts were recorded for this clonotype. This chain connects TRBV6-1 to TRBJ2-7; 7 bases are shared with TRBD1. The CDR3 length is 17 residues. The J segment lost 3 bases and the V segment lost 5 bases, leaving 16 bases of the junction unmatched. Germline V gives CDR1 MNHNS, CDR2 SASEGT. CDR3 sequence reads: CASSRNTGDPQYYEQYF. As DNA, the CDR3 is TGTGCCAGCAGTCGCAACACAGGGGACCCACAATACTACGAGCAGTACTTC.

This chain uses TRBV29-1 with TRBJ2-3, with 8 bases fitting TRBD1. Germline V gene data show CDR1 as SQVTM and CDR2 as ANQGSEA. This CDR3 is built from 16 residues. With 4 bases clipped from V and 1 base from J, the junction kept 10 bases outside the gene matches. CDR3 protein: CSVARLQGVRTDTQYF. The CDR3 bases are TGCAGCGTTGCCCGTTTACAGGGGGTTCGCACAGATACGCAGTATTTT.

CDR3 region: CASSLRRGPDTQYF. In nucleotides, the CDR3 is TGTGCCAGCAGCTTACGGCGGGGGCCAGATACGCAGTATTTT. The J gene is TRBJ2-3, the V gene TRBV7-2, with D tentatively TRBD2 (7 bases). The CDR3 has 14 amino acids. V lost 2 bases to trimming and J lost 4 bases, with 10 bases between them. CDR1 is SGHTA, CDR2 FQGNSA, per germline. Drawing the rest from reference TRBV7-2 and TRBJ2-3, the complete variable domain is GAGVSQSPSNKVTEKGKDVELRCDPISGHTALYWYRQSLGQGLEFLIYFQGNSAPDKSGLPSDRFSAERTGGSVSTLTIQRTQQEDSAVYLCASSLRRGPDTQYFGPGTRLTVL.

The sample holds a few counts of this clonotype. This chain joins TRBV29-1 and TRBJ2-7; 7 nucleotides agree with TRBD2. Germline V CDR1 and CDR2: SQVTM, ANQGSEA. The CDR3 runs to 15 residues. The junction had 15 bases not matched to a gene; V was cut back by 6 bases and J by 4 bases. CDR3 region: CSVSGTTISSYEQYF. As DNA, the CDR3 is TGCAGCGTATCCGGGACTACCATCTCGTCATACGAGCAGTACTTC.

Only a few counts were recorded for this clonotype. The chain is built from TRBV5-1 and TRBJ2-7; D may be TRBD2 (6 bases). Germline V gives CDR1 SGHRS, CDR2 YFSETQ. Trimming removed 5 bases at V and 2 bases at J, with 11 bases between. This CDR3 spans 13 amino acids. The CDR3 region is CASRSGPPYEQYF. Here the CDR3 DNA reads TGCGCCAGCAGGAGCGGGCCCCCCTACGAGCAGTACTTC.

CDR3 protein: CASSFGEPRPYEQYF. CDR3 DNA: TGTGCCAGCAGCTTCGGGGAGCCGCGACCTTACGAGCAGTACTTC. V gene TRBV5-5 combines with J gene TRBJ2-7; TRBD2 might be the D (5 bases). The germline V and J ends were trimmed by 2 bases and 4 bases, with 16 bases remaining between them. The CDR3 sequence is 15 residues long. Germline-derived CDR1 and CDR2 are SGHKS and YYEKEE (reference sequence). The whole variable domain, remainder taken from reference TRBV5-5 and TRBJ2-7, is DAGVTQSPTHLIKTRGQQVTLRCSPISGHKSVSWYQQVLGQGPQFIFQYYEKEERGRGNFPDRFSARQFPNYSSELNVNALLLGDSALYLCASSFGEPRPYEQYFGPGTRLTVT.

The V gene is TRBV6-1, the J gene TRBJ1-5; perhaps TRBD1 as D (5 bases). Deletions cut 5 bases from V and 4 bases from J, with 18 bases between. Germline V gene lookup returns CDR1 MNHNS and CDR2 SASEGT. CDR3 length: 16 amino acids. CDR3 in DNA: TGTGCCAGCAGTCAAACTCCGGGGACGGGAAATCAGCCCCAGCATTTT. This codes for CASSQTPGTGNQPQHF.

This clonotype was counted only a few times. The chain carries TRBV5-1 and TRBJ2-2; 7 bases are shared with TRBD1. CDR3 length: 13 residues. Germline CDR1 is SGHRS and CDR2 is YFSETQ. V lost 5 bases to trimming and J lost 6 bases; unmatched junction nucleotides: 4. The CDR3 loop is CASSPRGPGELFF. DNA for the CDR3: TGCGCCAGCAGTCCTAGGGGGCCCGGGGAGCTGTTTTTT.

This chain joins TRBV20-1 and TRBJ2-5, with 13 nucleotides matching TRBD2. This CDR3 comprises 15 residues. In germline, CDR1 is DFQATT, CDR2 SNEGSKA (reference sequence). The V and J ends lost 2 bases and 5 bases, in that order; junction bases with no gene match: 5. CDR3 region: CSARLLAGGIETQYF. The CDR3 bases are TGCAGTGCTAGACTACTAGCGGGGGGGATTGAGACCCAGTACTTC.

The rearrangement uses TRBV5-5 and TRBJ1-6; a weak D match, TRBD1 (5 bases). V lost 4 bases, J lost 7 bases, and 15 bases lay in between. Germline loops: CDR1 SGHKS, CDR2 YYEKEE (reference sequence). The CDR3 runs to 15 residues. The CDR3 region has the DNA TGTGCCAGCAGCCCCTCAGGGATTGAGAATTCACCCCTCCACTTT. Its protein is CASSPSGIENSPLHF.

V is TRBV6-5 and J is TRBJ2-4, with TRBD1 matching over 9 bases. The better agreement between TRBJ2-7 and the DNA end casts doubt on the J call. The CDR3 consists of 13 residues. CDR1 MNHEY and CDR2 SVGAGI come from the germline V gene. Here the CDR3 reads CASSGQGSNEQYF. CDR3 in DNA: TGTGCCAGCTCGGGACAGGGATCTAACGAGCAGTACTTC.

This chain joins TRBV20-1 and TRBJ2-7; D remains ambiguous. Germline loops: CDR1 DFQATT, CDR2 SNEGSKA (reference sequence). The CDR3 covers 12 residues. V lost 4 bases and J 5 bases, leaving 12 bases between the germline ends. The CDR3 spells CSANGPVHEQYF. The CDR3 DNA is TGCAGTGCTAACGGTCCAGTCCACGAGCAGTACTTC.

This clonotype has only a few counts. The rearrangement uses TRBV12-3 or TRBV12-4 and TRBJ2-3; D is perhaps TRBD1 or TRBD2 (6 bases each). The CDR3 sequence is 16 residues long. Trimming removed 6 bases from V and 8 bases from J, with 24 bases in between. For the CDR3, the DNA is TGTGCCAGCAGCCTGGGGGCGGGGTCGCCCCTAGGTACGCAGTATTTT. Translated: CASSLGAGSPLGTQYF.

The DNA of the CDR3 is TGCGCCAGCTCCGGTAATCTCTACGAGCAGTACTTC. Encoded protein: CASSGNLYEQYF. The rearrangement links TRBV4-1 to TRBJ2-4; D is ambiguous. The end of the DNA aligns better with TRBJ2-7, so the J call may be wrong. Germline V CDR1 and CDR2: MGHRA, YSYEKL. The CDR3 has 12 amino acids.

J is TRBJ2-5 and V is TRBV15; D gene uncertain. Germline CDR1 reads LNHNV; CDR2 reads YYDKDF (reference sequence). The CDR3 length is 13 residues. V was cut by 1 base and J by 2 bases, with 5 bases left in between. The CDR3 DNA is TGTGCCACCAGCAGAGCCGGGCAAGAGACCCAGTACTTC. Protein sequence: CATSRAGQETQYF. Drawing the rest from reference TRBV15 and TRBJ2-5, the complete variable domain is DAMVIQNPRYQVTQFGKPVTLSCSQTLNHNVMYWYQQKSSQAPKLLFHYYDKDFNNEADTPDNFQSRRPNTSFCFLDIRSPGLGDTAMYLCATSRAGQETQYFGPGTRLLVL.

This clonotype was picked up a small number of times. The chain uses TRBV18 and TRBJ2-5; possible D gene TRBD1, 5 bases. The germline V gene has CDR1 KGHSH and CDR2 LQKENI. V was trimmed by 0 bases and J by 2 bases, leaving 7 bases between them. The CDR3 has 14 amino acids. CDR3 protein: CASSPPTVQETQYF. The DNA of the CDR3 is TGTGCCAGCTCACCACCGACAGTTCAAGAGACCCAGTACTTC.

The chain carries TRBV11-2 and TRBJ1-5; TRBD1 matches 9 bases. The CDR3 is 14 amino acids. From germline, CDR1 is SGHAT and CDR2 FQNNGV. V lost 3 bases and J lost 6; bases outside the gene matches: 3. The CDR3, as DNA: TGTGCCAGCAGCTTGGGACAGGGTACTCAGCCCCAGCATTTT. Translated, it gives CASSLGQGTQPQHF.